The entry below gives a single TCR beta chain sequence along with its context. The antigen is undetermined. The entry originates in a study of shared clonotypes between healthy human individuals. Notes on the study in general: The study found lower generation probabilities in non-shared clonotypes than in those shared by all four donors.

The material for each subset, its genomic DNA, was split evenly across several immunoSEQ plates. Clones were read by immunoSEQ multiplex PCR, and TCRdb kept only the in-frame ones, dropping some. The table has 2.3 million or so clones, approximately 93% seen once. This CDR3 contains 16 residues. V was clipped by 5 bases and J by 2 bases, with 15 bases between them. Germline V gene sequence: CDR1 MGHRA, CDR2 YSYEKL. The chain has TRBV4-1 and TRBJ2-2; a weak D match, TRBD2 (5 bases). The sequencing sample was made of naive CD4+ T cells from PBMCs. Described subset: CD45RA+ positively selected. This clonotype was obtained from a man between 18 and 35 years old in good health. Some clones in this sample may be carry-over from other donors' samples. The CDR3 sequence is CASSESPGLNTGELFF. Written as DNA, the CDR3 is TGCGCCAGCAGCGAATCGCCCGGACTCAACACCGGGGAGCTGTTTTTT.